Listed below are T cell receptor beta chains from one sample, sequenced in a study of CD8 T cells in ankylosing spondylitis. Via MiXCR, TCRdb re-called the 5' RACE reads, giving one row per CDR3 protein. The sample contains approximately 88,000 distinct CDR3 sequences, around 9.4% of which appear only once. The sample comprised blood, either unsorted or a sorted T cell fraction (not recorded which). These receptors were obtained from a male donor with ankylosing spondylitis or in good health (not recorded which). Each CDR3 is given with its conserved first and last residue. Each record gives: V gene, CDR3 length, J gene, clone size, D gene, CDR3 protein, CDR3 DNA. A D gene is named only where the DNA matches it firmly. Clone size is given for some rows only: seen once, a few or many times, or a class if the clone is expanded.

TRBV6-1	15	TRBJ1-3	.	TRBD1	CASSTRTGSGNTIYF	TGTGCCAGCAGTACCAGGACAGGGTCAGGAAACACCATATATTTT
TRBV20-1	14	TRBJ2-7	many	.	CSARDVTVPYEQYF	TGCAGTGCTAGAGATGTGACAGTTCCCTACGAGCAGTACTTC
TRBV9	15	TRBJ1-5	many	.	CASSPQGSSNQPQHF	TGTGCCAGCAGCCCCCAGGGGAGTAGCAATCAGCCCCAGCATTTT
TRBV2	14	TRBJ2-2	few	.	CASRTRGNTGELFF	TGTGCCAGCAGGACTAGGGGAAACACCGGGGAGCTGTTTTTT
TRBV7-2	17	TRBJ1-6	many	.	CASSLGGTTFYNSPLHF	TGTGCCAGCAGCTTAGGGGGGACAACCTTCTATAATTCACCCCTCCACTTT
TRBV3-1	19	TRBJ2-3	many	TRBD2	CASSQVVGTSGGRGDTQYF	TGTGCCAGCAGCCAAGTAGTTGGGACTAGCGGGGGGCGAGGAGATACGCAGTATTTT
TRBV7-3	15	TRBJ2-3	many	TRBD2	CASSLSGAGTDTQYF	TGTGCCAGCAGCCTTAGCGGGGCGGGCACAGATACGCAGTATTTT
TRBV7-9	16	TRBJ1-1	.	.	CASSLSEAGLNTEAFF	TGTGCCAGCAGCTTATCCGAGGCAGGTTTGAACACTGAAGCTTTCTTT
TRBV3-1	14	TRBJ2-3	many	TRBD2	CASGLAGITDTQYF	TGTGCCAGCGGCTTAGCGGGGATAACAGATACGCAGTATTTT
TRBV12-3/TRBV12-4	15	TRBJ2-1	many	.	CASSFSGSSYNEQFF	TGTGCCAGCAGTTTTAGCGGTAGCTCCTACAATGAGCAGTTCTTC
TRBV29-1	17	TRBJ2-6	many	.	CSVFDPQGSAGANVLTF	TGCAGCGTATTCGACCCACAGGGATCCGCTGGGGCCAACGTCCTGACTTTC
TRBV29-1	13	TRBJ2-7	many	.	CSVEKSEPNEQYF	TGCAGCGTTGAAAAGTCGGAACCTAACGAGCAGTACTTC
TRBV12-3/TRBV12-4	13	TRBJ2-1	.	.	CASSFGVGLEQFF	TGTGCCAGCAGTTTTGGTGTCGGGCTTGAGCAGTTCTTC
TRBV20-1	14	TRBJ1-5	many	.	CSAKAAGVDQPQHF	TGCAGTGCTAAGGCGGCAGGGGTCGATCAGCCCCAGCATTTT
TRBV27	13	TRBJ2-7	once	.	CASSPGSLSEQYF	TGTGCCAGCAGTCCCGGTTCTCTCAGCGAGCAGTACTTC
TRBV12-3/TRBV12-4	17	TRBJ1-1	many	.	CASSLDTASGSRTEAFF	TGTGCCAGCAGTCTGGATACGGCCTCAGGGAGTAGGACTGAAGCTTTCTTT